Shown below are 20 T cell receptor beta chains from a single sample sequenced in a study of type 1 and type 2 diabetes patients. The PCR template was genomic DNA. A primer set of 30 forward and 13 reverse primers amplified the CDR3. TCRdb passed the multiplex PCR reads through MiXCR, listing each CDR3 protein once. In the table there are under 300,000 distinct CDR3 sequences, around 47% of which are singletons. Sequencing was carried out using peripheral blood mononuclear cells (PBMCs). These receptor sequences come from a young man with type 2 diabetes.

This clonotype was observed many times. The chain links TRBV2 to TRBJ2-2, with D unclear. The CDR3 has 15 amino acids. V lost 6 bases, J lost 0 bases, and 11 bases lay in between. Per germline, CDR1 SNHLY and CDR2 FYNNEI. DNA of the CDR3: TGTGCCAGCAGGCATCAAAGTCCGAACACCGGGGAGCTGTTTTTT. Its translation: CASRHQSPNTGELFF. The variable domain in full, completed from reference TRBV2 and TRBJ2-2, reads EPEVTQTPSHQVTQMGQEVILRCVPISNHLYFYWYRQILGQKVEFLVSFYNNEISEKSEIFDDQFSVERPDGSNFTLKIRSTKLEDSAMYFCASRHQSPNTGELFFGEGSRLTVL.

This clonotype was detected a few times. This chain joins TRBV2 and TRBJ2-2; TRBD2 matches 7 bases. CDR3 length equals 15 residues. V gave up 4 bases and J gave up 4 bases; unmatched junction bases: 6. Germline-derived CDR1 and CDR2 are SNHLY and FYNNEI. CDR3 sequence reads: CASSVSLAVTGELFF. CDR3 sequence (DNA): TGTGCCAGCAGTGTGAGCCTAGCGGTCACCGGGGAGCTGTTTTTT.

This chain connects TRBV5-1 to TRBJ1-4; D is unresolved. Germline V CDR1 and CDR2: SGHRS, YFSETQ. Trimming cost V 2 bases and J 0 bases, with 8 bases left between them. CDR3 length: 15 amino acids. For the CDR3, the DNA is TGCGCCAGCAGCTTTCAGGCGGCAACTAATGAAAAACTGTTTTTT. It codes for CASSFQAATNEKLFF. The full variable domain, with the rest looked up from reference TRBV5-1 and TRBJ1-4, is KAGVTQTPRYLIKTRGQQVTLSCSPISGHRSVSWYQQTPGQGLQFLFEYFSETQRNKGNFPGRFSGRQFSNSRSEMNVSTLELGDSALYLCASSFQAATNEKLFFGSGTQLSVL.

The genes are TRBV7-2 and TRBJ1-1; D gene uncertain. This CDR3 has 10 residues. V was trimmed by 4 bases and J by 9 bases, leaving 6 bases between them. Germline loops: CDR1 SGHTA, CDR2 FQGNSA. The CDR3 loop reads CASSSLQAFF. DNA for the CDR3: TGTGCCAGCAGCTCCCTTCAAGCTTTCTTT.

This clonotype was seen only a few times. This rearrangement joins TRBV7-9 to TRBJ2-1; 7 nucleotides match TRBD2. The V gene end was trimmed by 1 base and the J gene end by 2 bases; junction bases not matched to a gene: 2. The germline V gene encodes CDR1 SEHNR and CDR2 FQNEAQ (reference sequence). The CDR3 totals 15 residues. The CDR3 sequence is CASSLGGGPYNEQFF. The DNA for the CDR3 is TGTGCCAGCAGCTTAGGCGGGGGACCCTACAATGAGCAGTTCTTC.

The chain combines TRBV20-1 with TRBJ2-2; TRBD2 is a possible D gene (6 bases). Trimming stripped 5 bases from V and 4 bases from J, with 17 bases between. The V gene's germline CDR1 is DFQATT and CDR2 SNEGSKA (reference sequence). CDR3 length: 15 amino acids. The CDR3 sequence: CSAFWGERGTGELFF. The CDR3 nucleotides are TGCAGTGCTTTCTGGGGGGAAAGGGGCACCGGGGAGCTGTTTTTT.

A remark on this clonotype: The CDR3 does not close with the conserved phenylalanine or tryptophan, likely indicating a read error. This rearrangement joins TRBV2 to TRBJ1-1, with 7 bases fitting TRBD1. V lost 11 bases and J lost 2; bases outside the gene matches: 11. Germline V gene lookup returns CDR1 SNHLY and CDR2 FYNNEI. The CDR3 covers 14 residues. CDR3 protein: CAFNYRGSNTEAFS. Here the CDR3 DNA reads TGTGCCTTTAACTACAGGGGATCAAACACTGAAGCTTTCTCT.

This clonotype was found a few times. V is TRBV10-3 and J is TRBJ2-4; D is unclear. CDR1 and CDR2 from the germline V gene are ENHRY and SYGVKD. The CDR3 is 13 amino acids. V lost 6 bases and J 5 bases, leaving 11 bases between the germline ends. CDR3 protein: CAIRNGRQNIQYF. The CDR3 nucleotides read TGTGCCATCAGGAACGGACGGCAAAACATTCAGTACTTC.

V and J are TRBV6-5 and TRBJ2-1; 13 bases agree with TRBD2. V was pared by 6 bases and J by 5 bases, with 7 bases of the junction left unmatched. CDR1 MNHEY and CDR2 SVGAGI come from the germline V gene. This CDR3 has 16 amino acids. The CDR3 DNA reads TGTGCCAGCAGCCCCCCGGGACTAGCGGGAAACAATGAGCAGTTCTTC. This encodes CASSPPGLAGNNEQFF.

The CDR3: CASSLVGVTGQFF. The DNA for the CDR3 is TGTGCCAGCAGCTTGGTTGGCGTGACAGGGCAGTTCTTC. V and J are TRBV5-6 and TRBJ2-1; TRBD1 is a possible D gene (6 bases). Germline values: CDR1 SGHDT, CDR2 YYEEEE. The CDR3 totals 13 residues. The germline V and J ends were trimmed by 0 bases and 12 bases, with 13 bases remaining between them.

This chain uses TRBV5-1 with TRBJ1-1, with 9 bases identical to TRBD1. The CDR3 spans 16 residues. V gave up 1 base and J gave up 4 bases; unmatched junction bases: 8. Germline-derived CDR1 and CDR2 are SGHRS and YFSETQ. This CDR3 is CASSLYRDRDFTEAFF. In DNA form, the CDR3 reads TGCGCCAGCAGCTTGTACAGGGACAGGGATTTCACTGAAGCTTTCTTT. The entire variable domain, with the rest obtained from reference TRBV5-1 and TRBJ1-1, is as follows: KAGVTQTPRYLIKTRGQQVTLSCSPISGHRSVSWYQQTPGQGLQFLFEYFSETQRNKGNFPGRFSGRQFSNSRSEMNVSTLELGDSALYLCASSLYRDRDFTEAFFGQGTRLTVV.

This chain joins TRBV20-1 and TRBJ2-7, with D unclear. The CDR3 loop spans 15 amino acids. Germline V gives CDR1 DFQATT, CDR2 SNEGSKA (reference sequence). The germline V and J ends were trimmed by 3 bases and 3 bases, with 18 bases remaining between them. The CDR3 DNA reads as TGCAGTGCTAGTGGGTCGGTTACGCAGGTCTACGAGCAGTACTTC. Its protein is CSASGSVTQVYEQYF.

The chain carries TRBV9 and TRBJ1-1; maybe TRBD1 (5 bases). Germline CDR1 reads SGDLS; CDR2 reads YYNGEE. The CDR3 is 14 amino acids. V was shortened by 3 bases and J by 0 bases, with 9 bases between the two germline ends. The CDR3 sequence is CASSATVMNTEAFF. CDR3 DNA sequence: TGTGCCAGCAGCGCGACAGTCATGAACACTGAAGCTTTCTTT.

This clonotype has only a few counts. In DNA form, the CDR3 reads TGTGCCAGCAAGGCCCCAGGACAGCTACGGCATTTT. It codes for CASKAPGQLRHF. The chain recombines TRBV6-6 with TRBJ1-5, with a weak D call TRBD1 (6 bases). CDR3 size: 12 residues. The V gene lost 7 bases and the J gene lost 15 bases, with 19 bases spanning the gap. CDR1 is MNHNY and CDR2 is SVGAGI in the germline V gene (reference sequence).

J is TRBJ2-5 and V is TRBV7-2, with a possible D match to TRBD1 (7 bases). The J call may be mistaken, given a closer DNA end match to TRBJ2-1. The CDR3 runs to 16 residues. Per germline, CDR1 SGHTA and CDR2 FQGNSA. DNA for the CDR3: TGTGCCAGCAGCTTAAAATCAGGGGGGCTCGGGGATGAGCAGTTCTTC. Protein sequence: CASSLKSGGLGDEQFF.

The chain employs TRBV5-1 and TRBJ2-2; 14 nucleotides align to TRBD2. V shed 6 bases, J shed 5 bases, and the junction held 12 bases outside the gene matches. CDR3 size: 18 residues. The germline gives CDR1 SGHRS, CDR2 YFSETQ. This CDR3 reads CASNGEGLAGAGTGELFF. For the CDR3, the DNA is TGCGCCAGCAATGGAGAGGGACTAGCGGGAGCGGGGACCGGGGAGCTGTTTTTT.

V and J are TRBV15 and TRBJ2-1; 10 bases agree with TRBD1. Germline CDR1 and CDR2: LNHNV and YYDKDF (reference sequence). The CDR3 spans 14 residues. Trimming took 8 bases from V and 12 from J; bases not matched to a gene: 13. The CDR3 spells CATSVGQGTSGQFF. As DNA, the CDR3 is TGTGCCACCTCTGTGGGACAGGGGACGAGTGGGCAGTTCTTC.

CDR3 nucleotide sequence: TGTGCCACCAGCCCCCGACTACTAGCGGGAACTTACTTC. Translation: CATSPRLLAGTYF. The chain combines TRBV15 with TRBJ2-5, with TRBD2 matching over 10 bases. Per the germline V gene, CDR1 is LNHNV and CDR2 is YYDKDF (reference sequence). The V and J ends lost 5 bases and 14 bases, in that order; junction bases with no gene match: 11. The CDR3 covers 13 residues.

The chain uses TRBV6-5 and TRBJ2-5; TRBD1 matches at 7 bases. Germline CDR1 and CDR2: MNHEY and SVGAGI. The CDR3 covers 14 residues. Trimming took 0 bases from V and 5 from J; bases not matched to a gene: 3. The CDR3 reads CASSYSTGTETQYF. The DNA for the CDR3 is TGTGCCAGCAGTTACTCGACAGGGACGGAGACCCAGTACTTC.

This clonotype has just a few counts. The rearrangement links TRBV20-1 to TRBJ2-3; no clear D. The germline V gene has CDR1 DFQATT and CDR2 SNEGSKA (reference sequence). V lost 2 bases, J lost 0 bases, and 6 bases lay in between. The CDR3 extends over 13 amino acids. CDR3 sequence (DNA): TGCAGTGCTAGATTATCTAGCACAGATACGCAGTATTTT. It specifies CSARLSSTDTQYF.